The clone carrying this TCR beta chain was seen a few times. No antigen is known for it. CDR1 is SEHNR and CDR2 is FQNEAQ in the germline V gene (reference sequence). Trimming took 5 bases from V and 0 from J, leaving 19 bases between them. CDR3 size: 17 residues. The entry originates in a study of T cell repertoires in cytomegalovirus infection. Study in general: Peptides in the study included HLA-C-restricted and HLA-B-restricted CMV epitopes. Evidence of both CMV infection and a matching HLA type came from public TCR beta signatures.

One entry per CDR3 protein results from TCRdb running MiXCR on the reads. In the table there are fewer than 950,000 distinct CDR3 sequences, about 31% of which are singletons. Study-level findings and limits: Ex vivo responses were dominated by HLA-C-restricted CMV-specific TCR beta clonotypes.

This material consisted of cultured CD8+ T cells from PBMCs, taken from culture after CMV antigen stimulation. This chain joins TRBV7-9 and TRBJ1-1, with D possibly TRBD1 on 6 matching bases. This sequence was found in a human donor in good health (CMV status not recorded). Some clones in this sample may be carry-over from other donors' samples. The CDR3 loop reads CASSTDRIGAMNTEAFF. CDR3 coding DNA: TGTGCCAGCAGCACCGACAGGATTGGAGCTATGAACACTGAAGCTTTCTTT.